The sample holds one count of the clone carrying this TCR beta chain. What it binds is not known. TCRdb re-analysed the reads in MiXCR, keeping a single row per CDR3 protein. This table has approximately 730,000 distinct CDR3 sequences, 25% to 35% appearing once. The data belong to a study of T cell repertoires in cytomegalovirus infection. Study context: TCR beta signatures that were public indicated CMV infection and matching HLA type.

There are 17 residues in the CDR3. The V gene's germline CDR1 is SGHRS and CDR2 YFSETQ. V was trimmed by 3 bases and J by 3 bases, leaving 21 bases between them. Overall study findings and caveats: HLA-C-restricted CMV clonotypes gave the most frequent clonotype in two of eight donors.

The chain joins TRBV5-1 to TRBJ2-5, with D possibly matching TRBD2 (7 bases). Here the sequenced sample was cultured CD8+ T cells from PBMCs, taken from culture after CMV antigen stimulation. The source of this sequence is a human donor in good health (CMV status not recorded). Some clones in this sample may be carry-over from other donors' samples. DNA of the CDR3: TGCGCCAGCAGCTGGGCCCGGGCGGGGGCCTCCGAAGAGACCCAGTACTTC. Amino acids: CASSWARAGASEETQYF.